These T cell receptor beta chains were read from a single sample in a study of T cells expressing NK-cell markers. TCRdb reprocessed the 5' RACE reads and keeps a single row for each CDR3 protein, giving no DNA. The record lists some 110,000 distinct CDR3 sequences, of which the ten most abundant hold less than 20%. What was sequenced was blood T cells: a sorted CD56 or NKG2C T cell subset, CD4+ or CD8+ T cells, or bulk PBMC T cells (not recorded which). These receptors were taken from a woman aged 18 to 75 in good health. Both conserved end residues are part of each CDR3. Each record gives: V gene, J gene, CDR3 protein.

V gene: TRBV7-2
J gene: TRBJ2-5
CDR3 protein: CASSLLGQDRVSETQYF

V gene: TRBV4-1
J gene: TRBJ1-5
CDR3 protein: CASSQDPLLSNQPQHF

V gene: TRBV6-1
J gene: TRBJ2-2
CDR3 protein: CASTLAGGGTGELFF

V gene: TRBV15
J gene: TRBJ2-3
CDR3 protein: CATSRAGQGATDTQYF

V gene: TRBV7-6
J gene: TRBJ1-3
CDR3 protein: CASSSQDISGNTIYF

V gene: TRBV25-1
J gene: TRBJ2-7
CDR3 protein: CASSGTGTYEQYF

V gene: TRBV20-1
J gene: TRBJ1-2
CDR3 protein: CSATFRTLQIDYGYTF

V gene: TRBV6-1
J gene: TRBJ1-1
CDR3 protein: CASSEAQGGWFTEAFF

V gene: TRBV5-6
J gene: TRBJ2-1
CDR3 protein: CASSPDYNEQFF

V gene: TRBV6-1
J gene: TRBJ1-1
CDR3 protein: CASKDVRNTEAFF

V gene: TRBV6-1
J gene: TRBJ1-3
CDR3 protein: CASTLSLPGNTIYF

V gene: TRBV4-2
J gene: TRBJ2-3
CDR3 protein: CASSPRGQGSTDTQYF

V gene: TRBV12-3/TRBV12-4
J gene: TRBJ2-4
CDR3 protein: CASSAVGRLAKNIQYF

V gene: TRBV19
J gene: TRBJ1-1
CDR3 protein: CASSMLGVTEAFF

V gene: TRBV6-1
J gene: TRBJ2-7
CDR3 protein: CASSEAGRLYEQYF

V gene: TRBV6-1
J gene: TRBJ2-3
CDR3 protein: CALTLGTGDTDTQYF

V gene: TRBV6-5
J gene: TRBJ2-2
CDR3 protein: CASSYGGGTGELFF

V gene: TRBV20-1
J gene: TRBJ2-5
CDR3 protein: CSARLADERSWGETQYF

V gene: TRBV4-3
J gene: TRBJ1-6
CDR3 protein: CASSQVVRGGDSPLHF

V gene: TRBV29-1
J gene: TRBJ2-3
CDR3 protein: CSVFTGGPVSTDTQYF

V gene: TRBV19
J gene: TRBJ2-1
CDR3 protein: CASSAYHSYNEQFF

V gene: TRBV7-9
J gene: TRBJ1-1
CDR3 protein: CASTGDREFFMNTEAFF

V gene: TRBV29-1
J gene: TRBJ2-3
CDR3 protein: CSVEKGGADTQYF

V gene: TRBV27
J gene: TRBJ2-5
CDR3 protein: CASRGSATRTQYF

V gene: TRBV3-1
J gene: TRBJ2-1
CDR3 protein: CASSQEEVASYNEQFF

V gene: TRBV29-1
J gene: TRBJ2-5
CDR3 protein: CSVTSGVMETQYF

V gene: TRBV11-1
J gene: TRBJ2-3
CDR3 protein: CASSLEDSHLTDTQYF

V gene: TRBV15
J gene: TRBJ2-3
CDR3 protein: CATSRGAKVLPDTQYF

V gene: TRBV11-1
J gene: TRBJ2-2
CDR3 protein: CASSQFQTSVANTGELFF

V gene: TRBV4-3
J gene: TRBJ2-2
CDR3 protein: CASSQELAVNTGELFF

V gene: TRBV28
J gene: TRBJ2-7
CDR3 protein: CASSLRTGSYEQYF

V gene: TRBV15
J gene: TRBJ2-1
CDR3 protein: CATSVGGSGGVDEQFF

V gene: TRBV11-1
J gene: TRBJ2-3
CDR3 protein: CASRYTRDRMSGDTQYF

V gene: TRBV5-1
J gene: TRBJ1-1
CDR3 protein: CASSTGQNTEAFF

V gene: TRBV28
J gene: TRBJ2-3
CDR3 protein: CASSFRGLTDTQYF

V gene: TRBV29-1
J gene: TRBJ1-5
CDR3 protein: CSVGFALEPSNQPQHF

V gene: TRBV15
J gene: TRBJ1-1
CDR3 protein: CATSRDTLENTEAFF

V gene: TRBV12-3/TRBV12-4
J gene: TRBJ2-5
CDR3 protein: CASSLVSQETQYF

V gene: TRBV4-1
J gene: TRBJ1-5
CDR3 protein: CASSPLQGNQPQHF

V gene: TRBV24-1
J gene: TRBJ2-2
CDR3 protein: CATSGPPWRKVTGELFF

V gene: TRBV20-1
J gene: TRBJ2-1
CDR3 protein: CSATLTGEITRLNNEQFF

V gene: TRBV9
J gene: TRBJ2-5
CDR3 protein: CASSLTPETQYF

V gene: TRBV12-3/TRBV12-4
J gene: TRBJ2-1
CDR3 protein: CASSGRYGQGIYNEQFF

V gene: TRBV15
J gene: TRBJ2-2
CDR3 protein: CANRSRGGSPTGELFF

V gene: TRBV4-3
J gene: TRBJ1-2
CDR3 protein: CASSQDTDGWGNYGYTF

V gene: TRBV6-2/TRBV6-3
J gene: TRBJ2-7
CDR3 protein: CASNYPGLEGYEQYF

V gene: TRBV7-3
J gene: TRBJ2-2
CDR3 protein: CASSPTSGGPYLELFF

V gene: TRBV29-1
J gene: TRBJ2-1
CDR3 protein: CSVEDPQGADLPAGEQFF

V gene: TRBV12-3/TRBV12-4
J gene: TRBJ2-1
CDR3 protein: CASSPGGFIEQFF

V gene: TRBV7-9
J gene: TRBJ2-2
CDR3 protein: CASISRDRETGELFF

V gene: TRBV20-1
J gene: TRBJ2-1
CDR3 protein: CSARDSQRHGRSEQFF

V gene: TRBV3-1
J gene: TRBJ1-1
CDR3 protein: CASSQGRTGGEAFF

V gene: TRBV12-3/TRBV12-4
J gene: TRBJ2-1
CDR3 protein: CASSSLAEQYNEQFF